This T cell receptor (beta chain) was observed in a study of shared clonotypes between healthy human individuals. Points from the study as a whole: Sampling covered blood only; tissue repertoires likely differ.

The sample holds a few counts of this clone. Its target is not known. Profiled with immunoSEQ multiplex PCR; TCRdb holds only in-frame clones, not every one. Of 780,000 or so clones listed, 72% were seen once; the top ten hold approximately 1.7%. The receptor was derived from a woman in her twenties or thirties in good health. Sample: memory CD4+ T cells sorted from blood. Noted subset: CD45RA-negative fraction.

The CDR3 nucleotides are TGTGCCAGCAGCTTGGTTGCATCGGTTAGACAGCCCCAGCATTTT. It codes for CASSLVASVRQPQHF. The chain carries TRBV7-2 and TRBJ1-5; D is uncertain. V lost 3 bases to trimming and J lost 7 bases, with 16 bases between them. Germline V gene data show CDR1 as SGHTA and CDR2 as FQGNSA. The CDR3 is 15 residues long.